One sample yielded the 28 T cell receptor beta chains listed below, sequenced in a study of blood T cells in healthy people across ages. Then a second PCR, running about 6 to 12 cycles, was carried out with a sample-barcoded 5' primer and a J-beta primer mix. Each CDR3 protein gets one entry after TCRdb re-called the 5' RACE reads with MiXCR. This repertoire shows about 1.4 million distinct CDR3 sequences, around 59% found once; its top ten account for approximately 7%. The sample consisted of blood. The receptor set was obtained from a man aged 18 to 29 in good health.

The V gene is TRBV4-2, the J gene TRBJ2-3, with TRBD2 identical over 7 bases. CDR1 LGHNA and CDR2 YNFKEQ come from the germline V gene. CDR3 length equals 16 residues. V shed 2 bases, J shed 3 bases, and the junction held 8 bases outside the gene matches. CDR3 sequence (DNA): TGTGCCAGCAGCCAAATGGGGGGGGTGAGTACAGATACGCAGTATTTT. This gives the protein CASSQMGGVSTDTQYF.

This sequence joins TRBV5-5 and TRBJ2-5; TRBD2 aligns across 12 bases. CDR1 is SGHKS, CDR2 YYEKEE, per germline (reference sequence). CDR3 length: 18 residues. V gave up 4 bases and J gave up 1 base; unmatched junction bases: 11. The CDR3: CASSGFELAGGPQETQYF. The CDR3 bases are TGTGCCAGCAGCGGATTTGAACTAGCGGGGGGACCCCAAGAGACCCAGTACTTC.

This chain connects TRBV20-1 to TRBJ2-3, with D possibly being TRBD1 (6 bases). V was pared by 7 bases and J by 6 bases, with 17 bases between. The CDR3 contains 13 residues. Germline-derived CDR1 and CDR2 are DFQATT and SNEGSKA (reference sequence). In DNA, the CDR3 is TGCAGTGGCCCGGACAGAGCAAGGGATACGCAGTATTTT. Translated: CSGPDRARDTQYF.

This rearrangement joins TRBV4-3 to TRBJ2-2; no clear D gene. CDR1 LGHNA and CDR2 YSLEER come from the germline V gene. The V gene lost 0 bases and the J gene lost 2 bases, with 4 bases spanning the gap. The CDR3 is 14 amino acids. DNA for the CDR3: TGCGCCAGCAGCCAAGATATAAACACCGGGGAGCTGTTTTTT. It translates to CASSQDINTGELFF.

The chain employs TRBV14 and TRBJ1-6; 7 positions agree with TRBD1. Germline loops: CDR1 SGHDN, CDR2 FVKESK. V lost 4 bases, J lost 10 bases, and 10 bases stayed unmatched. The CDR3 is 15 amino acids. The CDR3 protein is CASSRAGGSRSPLHF. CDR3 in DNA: TGTGCCAGCAGCCGTGCAGGGGGGTCAAGATCACCCCTCCACTTT.

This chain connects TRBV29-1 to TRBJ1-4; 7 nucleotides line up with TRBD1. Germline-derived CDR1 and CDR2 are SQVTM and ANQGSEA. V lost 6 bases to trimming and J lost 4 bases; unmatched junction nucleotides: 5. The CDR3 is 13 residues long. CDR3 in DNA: TGCAGCGTGAGACAGGGATTTAATGAAAAACTGTTTTTT. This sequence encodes CSVRQGFNEKLFF. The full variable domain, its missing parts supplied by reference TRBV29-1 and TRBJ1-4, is SAVISQKPSRDICQRGTSLTIQCQVDSQVTMMFWYRQQPGQSLTLIATANQGSEATYESGFVIDKFPISRPNLTFSTLTVSNMSPEDSSIYLCSVRQGFNEKLFFGSGTQLSVL.

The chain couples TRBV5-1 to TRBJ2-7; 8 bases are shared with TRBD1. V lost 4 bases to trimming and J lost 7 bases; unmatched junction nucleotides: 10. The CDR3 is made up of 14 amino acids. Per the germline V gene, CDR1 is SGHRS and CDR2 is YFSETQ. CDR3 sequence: CASSVGQGISEQYF. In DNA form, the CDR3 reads TGCGCCAGCAGCGTAGGACAGGGCATCTCGGAGCAGTACTTC.

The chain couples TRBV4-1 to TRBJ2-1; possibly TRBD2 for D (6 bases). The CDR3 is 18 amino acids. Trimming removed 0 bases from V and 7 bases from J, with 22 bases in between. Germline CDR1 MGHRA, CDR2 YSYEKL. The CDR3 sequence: CASSQEWGGGASSNEQFF. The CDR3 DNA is TGCGCCAGCAGCCAAGAATGGGGAGGCGGGGCCAGCTCTAATGAGCAGTTCTTC.

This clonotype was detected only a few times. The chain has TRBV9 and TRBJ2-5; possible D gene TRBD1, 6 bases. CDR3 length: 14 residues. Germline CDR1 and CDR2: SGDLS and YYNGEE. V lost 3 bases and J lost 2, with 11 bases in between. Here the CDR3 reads CASSGVGQQETQYF. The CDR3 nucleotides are TGTGCCAGCAGCGGAGTCGGACAGCAAGAGACCCAGTACTTC.

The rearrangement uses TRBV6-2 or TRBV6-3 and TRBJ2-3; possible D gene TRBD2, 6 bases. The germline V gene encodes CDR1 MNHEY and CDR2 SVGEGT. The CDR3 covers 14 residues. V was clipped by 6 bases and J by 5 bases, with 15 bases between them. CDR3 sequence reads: CASRDGLRGDTQYF. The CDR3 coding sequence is TGTGCCAGCAGAGATGGACTGCGGGGAGATACGCAGTATTTT.

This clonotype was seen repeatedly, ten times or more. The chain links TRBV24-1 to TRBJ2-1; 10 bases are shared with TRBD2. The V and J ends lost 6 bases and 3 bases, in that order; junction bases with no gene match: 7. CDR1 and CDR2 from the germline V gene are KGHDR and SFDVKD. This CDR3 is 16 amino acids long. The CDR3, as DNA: TGTGCCACCAGTCGGCTAGCGGGAGAATGCTACAATGAGCAGTTCTTC. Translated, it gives CATSRLAGECYNEQFF.

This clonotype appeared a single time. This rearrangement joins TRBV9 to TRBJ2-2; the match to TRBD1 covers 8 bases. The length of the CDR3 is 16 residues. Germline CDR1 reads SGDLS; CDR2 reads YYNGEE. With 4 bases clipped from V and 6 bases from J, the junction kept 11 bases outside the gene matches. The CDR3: CASSFRTGLFPGELFF. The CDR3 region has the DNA TGTGCCAGCAGCTTCCGGACAGGGTTGTTCCCCGGGGAGCTGTTTTTT. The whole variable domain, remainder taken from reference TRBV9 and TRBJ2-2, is DSGVTQTPKHLITATGQRVTLRCSPRSGDLSVYWYQQSLDQGLQFLIQYYNGEERAKGNILERFSAQQFPDLHSELNLSSLELGDSALYFCASSFRTGLFPGELFFGEGSRLTVL.

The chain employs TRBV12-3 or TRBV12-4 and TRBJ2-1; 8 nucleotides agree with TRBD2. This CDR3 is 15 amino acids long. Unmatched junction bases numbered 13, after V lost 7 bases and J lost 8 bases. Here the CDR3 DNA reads TGTGCCAGCATCACACCGGGACTAGTGAGAGATGAGCAGTTCTTC. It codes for CASITPGLVRDEQFF.

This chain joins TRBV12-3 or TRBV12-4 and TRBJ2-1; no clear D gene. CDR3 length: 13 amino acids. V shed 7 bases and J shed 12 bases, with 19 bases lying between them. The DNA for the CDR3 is TGTGCCAGCATCCCACGGACCGGAATGCGGCAGTTCTTC. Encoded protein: CASIPRTGMRQFF.

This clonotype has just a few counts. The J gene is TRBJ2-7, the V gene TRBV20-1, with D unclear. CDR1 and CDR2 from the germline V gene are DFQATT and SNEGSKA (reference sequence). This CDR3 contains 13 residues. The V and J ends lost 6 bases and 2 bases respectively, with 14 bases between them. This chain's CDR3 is CSAVPRETYEQYF. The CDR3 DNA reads TGCAGTGCCGTTCCTAGGGAAACCTACGAGCAGTACTTC.

CDR3 region: CSATGTSGFYEQYF. DNA for the CDR3: TGCAGTGCTACAGGGACTAGCGGCTTCTACGAGCAGTACTTC. The chain uses TRBV20-1 and TRBJ2-4; 11 nucleotides agree with TRBD2. The J call may not be correct, given that the DNA end is closer to TRBJ2-7. This CDR3 comprises 14 residues. The germline CDR1 and CDR2 sequences are DFQATT and SNEGSKA (reference sequence).

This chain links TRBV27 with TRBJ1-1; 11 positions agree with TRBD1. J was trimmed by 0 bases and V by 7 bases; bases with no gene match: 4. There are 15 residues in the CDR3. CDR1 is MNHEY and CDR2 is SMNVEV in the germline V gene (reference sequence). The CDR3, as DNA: TGTGCCAGCAAAGGGACAGGGGGGCTGAACACTGAAGCTTTCTTT. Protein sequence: CASKGTGGLNTEAFF.

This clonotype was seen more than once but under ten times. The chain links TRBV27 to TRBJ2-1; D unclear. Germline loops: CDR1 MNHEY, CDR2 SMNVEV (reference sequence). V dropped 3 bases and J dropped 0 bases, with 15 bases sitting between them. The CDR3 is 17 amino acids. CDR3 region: CASSFVLGLSSYNEQFF. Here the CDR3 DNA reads TGTGCCAGCAGTTTTGTTCTCGGCCTGAGCTCCTACAATGAGCAGTTCTTC.

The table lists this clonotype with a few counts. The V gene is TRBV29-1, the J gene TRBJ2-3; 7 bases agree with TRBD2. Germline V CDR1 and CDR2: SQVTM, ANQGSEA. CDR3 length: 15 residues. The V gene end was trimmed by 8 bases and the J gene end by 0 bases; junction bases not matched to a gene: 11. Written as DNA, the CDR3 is TGCAGCATCGCAAGCGGGACTCCTAGCACAGATACGCAGTATTTT. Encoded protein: CSIASGTPSTDTQYF.

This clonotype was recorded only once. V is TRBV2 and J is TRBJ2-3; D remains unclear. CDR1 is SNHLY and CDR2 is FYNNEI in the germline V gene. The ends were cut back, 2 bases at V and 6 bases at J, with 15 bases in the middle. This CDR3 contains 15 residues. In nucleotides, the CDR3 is TGTGCCAGCAGTGAAAACCCTAGGATCTCGGATACGCAGTATTTT. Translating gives CASSENPRISDTQYF.

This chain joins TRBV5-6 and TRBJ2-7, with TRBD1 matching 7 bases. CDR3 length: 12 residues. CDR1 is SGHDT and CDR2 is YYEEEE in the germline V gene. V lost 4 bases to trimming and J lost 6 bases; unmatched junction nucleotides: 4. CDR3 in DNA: TGTGCCAGCAGCAATACAGGGGTCGAGCAGTACTTC. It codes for CASSNTGVEQYF.

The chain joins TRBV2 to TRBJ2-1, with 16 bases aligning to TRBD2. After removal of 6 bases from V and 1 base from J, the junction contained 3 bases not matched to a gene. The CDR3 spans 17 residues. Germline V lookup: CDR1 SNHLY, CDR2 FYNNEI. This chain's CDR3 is CASRRGLAGGSYNEQFF. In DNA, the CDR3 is TGTGCCAGCAGGAGGGGACTAGCGGGAGGGTCCTACAATGAGCAGTTCTTC.

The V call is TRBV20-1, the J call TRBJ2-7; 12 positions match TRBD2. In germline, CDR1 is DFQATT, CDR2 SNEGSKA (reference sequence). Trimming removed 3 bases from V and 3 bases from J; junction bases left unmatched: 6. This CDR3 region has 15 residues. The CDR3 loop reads CSASGLAGLGYEQYF. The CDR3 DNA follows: TGCAGTGCTAGCGGACTAGCGGGACTAGGCTACGAGCAGTACTTC.

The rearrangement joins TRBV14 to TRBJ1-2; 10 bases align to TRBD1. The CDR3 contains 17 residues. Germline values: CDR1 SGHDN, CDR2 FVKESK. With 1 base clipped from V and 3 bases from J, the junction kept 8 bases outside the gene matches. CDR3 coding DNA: TGTGCCAGCAGCCAAGTCCAGTCCGGGACAGGGGACTATGGCTACACCTTC. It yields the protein CASSQVQSGTGDYGYTF. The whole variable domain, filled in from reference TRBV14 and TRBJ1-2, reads EAGVTQFPSHSVIEKGQTVTLRCDPISGHDNLYWYRRVMGKEIKFLLHFVKESKQDESGMPNNRFLAERTGGTYSTLKVQPAELEDSGVYFCASSQVQSGTGDYGYTFGSGTRLTVV.

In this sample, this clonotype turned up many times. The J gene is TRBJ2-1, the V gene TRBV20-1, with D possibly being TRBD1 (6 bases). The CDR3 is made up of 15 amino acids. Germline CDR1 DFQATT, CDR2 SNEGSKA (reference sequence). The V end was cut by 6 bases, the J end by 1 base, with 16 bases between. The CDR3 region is CSAPSGVRSYNEQFF. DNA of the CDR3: TGCAGTGCCCCATCAGGGGTCAGGTCCTACAATGAGCAGTTCTTC.

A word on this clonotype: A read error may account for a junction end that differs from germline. CDR3 sequence reads: CAGSHDRTYEQYF. The CDR3 nucleotides read TGCGCCGGCAGCCACGACAGGACCTACGAGCAGTACTTC. The rearrangement links TRBV4-1 to TRBJ2-5; D perhaps matches TRBD1 (6 bases). The last part of the DNA fits TRBJ2-7 better; the J call may be wrong. The CDR3 loop spans 13 amino acids. CDR1 and CDR2 from the germline V gene are MGHRA and YSYEKL.

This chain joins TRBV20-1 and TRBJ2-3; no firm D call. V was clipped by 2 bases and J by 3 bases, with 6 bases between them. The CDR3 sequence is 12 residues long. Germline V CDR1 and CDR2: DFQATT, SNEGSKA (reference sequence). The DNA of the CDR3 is TGCAGTGCTAGACAGACGACAGATACGCAGTATTTT. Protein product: CSARQTTDTQYF.

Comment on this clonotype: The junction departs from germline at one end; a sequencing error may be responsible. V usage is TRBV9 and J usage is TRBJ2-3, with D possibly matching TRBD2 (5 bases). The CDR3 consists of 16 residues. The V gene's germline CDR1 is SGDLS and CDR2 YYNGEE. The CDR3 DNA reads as TGTGCCAGCAGAGTAGGCGTGGGAGTTAGCACAGATACGCAGTATTTT. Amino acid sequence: CASRVGVGVSTDTQYF. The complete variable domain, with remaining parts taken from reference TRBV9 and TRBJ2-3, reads DSGVTQTPKHLITATGQRVTLRCSPRSGDLSVYWYQQSLDQGLQFLIQYYNGEERAKGNILERFSAQQFPDLHSELNLSSLELGDSALYFCASRVGVGVSTDTQYFGPGTRLTVL.